Shown below are 16 T cell receptor beta chains from a single sample sequenced in a study of shared clonotypes between healthy human individuals. In the naive CD8 group, cells lacked CD45RO and were positively selected for CCR7, so terminally differentiated effector memory CD45RA+ cells were left out. Sequenced by immunoSEQ multiplex PCR; TCRdb stores in-frame clones only, minus some. The sample consists of about 2 million clones, about 94% of them appearing once. Sequences were obtained from naive CD8+ T cells sorted from blood. These receptors all come from a man between 18 and 35 years old in good health.

The DNA of the CDR3 is TGTGCCCACCAGGGGGGGGCGAATCAGCCCCAGCATTTT. This translates into CAHQGGANQPQHF. The J gene is TRBJ1-5, the V gene TRBV10-3, with 7 bases aligning to TRBD1. The V segment lost 11 bases and the J segment 4 bases; nucleotides outside the gene matches: 8. Germline loops: CDR1 ENHRY, CDR2 SYGVKD. The CDR3 length is 13 residues.

Only one count was recorded for this clone. The V and J genes are TRBV7-9 and TRBJ1-4; perhaps TRBD1 as D (5 bases). The germline V gene encodes CDR1 SEHNR and CDR2 FQNEAQ (reference sequence). The CDR3 totals 15 residues. Trimming took off 7 bases at V and 8 bases at J, with 20 bases between the two ends. The DNA of the CDR3 is TGTGCCAGCACCGGACGCGGGGGTTTAAGCGAAAAACTGTTTTTT. Translated: CASTGRGGLSEKLFF.

Only one count was recorded for this clone. The chain joins TRBV28 to TRBJ2-3; D is perhaps TRBD1 or TRBD2 (6 bases each). This CDR3 spans 13 amino acids. Germline V gene lookup returns CDR1 MDHEN and CDR2 SYDVKM. Trimming shortened V by 5 bases and J by 3 bases, and 9 bases separated the two germline ends. CDR3 sequence reads: CASSGGGTDTQYF. The CDR3 nucleotides are TGTGCCAGCAGTGGAGGGGGTACAGATACGCAGTATTTT.

The CDR3 is CASSLTYLSTDTQYF. Here the CDR3 DNA reads TGTGCCAGCAGCCTGACGTATTTGAGCACAGATACGCAGTATTTT. The V gene is TRBV7-2, the J gene TRBJ2-3; D call uncertain. V was clipped by 5 bases and J by 0 bases, with 12 bases between them. The CDR3 extends over 15 amino acids. Germline V gives CDR1 SGHTA, CDR2 FQGNSA.

This chain joins TRBV27 and TRBJ1-3, with D unclear. Germline V gives CDR1 MNHEY, CDR2 SMNVEV (reference sequence). The CDR3 is 15 residues long. Trimming removed 2 bases from V and 3 bases from J, with 11 bases in between. Written as DNA, the CDR3 is TGTGCCAGCAGTTTAACGCAGGACGGTGGAAACACCATATATTTT. This sequence encodes CASSLTQDGGNTIYF.

This clone was counted a single time. The genes are TRBV7-9 and TRBJ1-2, with a possible D match to TRBD1 (6 bases). Germline loops: CDR1 SEHNR, CDR2 FQNEAQ (reference sequence). The CDR3 consists of 14 residues. Trimming shortened V by 3 bases and J by 4 bases, and 12 bases separated the two germline ends. CDR3 nucleotide sequence: TGTGCCAGCAGCTTCCCAGGGGCGCCCTATGGCTACACCTTC. Encoded protein: CASSFPGAPYGYTF.

J is TRBJ2-1 and V is TRBV25-1, with a possible D match to TRBD2 (6 bases). V was shortened by 1 base and J by 6 bases, with 13 bases between the two germline ends. The CDR3 runs to 15 residues. Germline V gene data show CDR1 as MGHDK and CDR2 as SYGVNS. The CDR3, as DNA: TGTGCCAGCAGTGAATCTGGGGGGTTTTCCAATGAGCAGTTCTTC. Encoded protein: CASSESGGFSNEQFF.

The gene calls are TRBV7-9 and TRBJ2-5, with TRBD1 matching 7 bases. Germline V gene sequence: CDR1 SEHNR, CDR2 FQNEAQ (reference sequence). The CDR3 runs to 15 residues. V lost 2 bases, J lost 0 bases, and 3 bases stayed unmatched. CDR3: CASSLLQGNQETQYF. The CDR3 nucleotides are TGTGCCAGCAGCTTATTACAGGGGAACCAAGAGACCCAGTACTTC.

This chain uses TRBV9 with TRBJ2-1, with a tentative D call TRBD1 (5 bases). There are 13 residues in the CDR3. Deletions cut 3 bases from V and 4 bases from J, with 8 bases between. CDR1 and CDR2 (germline): SGDLS, YYNGEE. The CDR3 bases are TGTGCCAGCAGCGAGACAGTATACAATGAGCAGTTCTTC. Protein sequence: CASSETVYNEQFF.

The chain uses TRBV28 and TRBJ1-4; 9 bases are a match to TRBD1. Germline loops: CDR1 MDHEN, CDR2 SYDVKM. The V gene end was trimmed by 2 bases and the J gene end by 6 bases; junction bases not matched to a gene: 7. This CDR3 spans 16 amino acids. The CDR3 bases are TGTGCCAGCAGTTTAGTGGGTACAGGGGGCGATGAAAAACTGTTTTTT. Translated, it gives CASSLVGTGGDEKLFF.

The chain employs TRBV10-1 and TRBJ2-2; maybe TRBD2 (5 bases). This CDR3 is 13 amino acids long. In germline, CDR1 is WNHNN, CDR2 SYGVQD (reference sequence). V was shortened by 6 bases and J by 7 bases, with 12 bases between the two germline ends. The CDR3 DNA sequence: TGCGCCAGCAGCCTCTCCGGAGGCGGGGAGCTGTTTTTT. It yields the protein CASSLSGGGELFF.

This chain links TRBV4-1 with TRBJ1-1, with D possibly matching TRBD1 (6 bases). Per the germline V gene, CDR1 is MGHRA and CDR2 is YSYEKL. The CDR3 is 15 amino acids. Trimming left V 1 base short and J 1 base short, with 10 bases between. The CDR3: CASSQVTGWNTEAFF. The CDR3 DNA reads TGCGCCAGCAGCCAAGTCACAGGGTGGAACACTGAAGCTTTCTTT.

V gene TRBV10-2 combines with J gene TRBJ1-2; D not certain. V lost 3 bases, J lost 3 bases, and 11 bases lay in between. This CDR3 has 14 amino acids. Germline loops: CDR1 WSHSY, CDR2 SAAADI. CDR3: CASSEDRAYYGYTF. In DNA, the CDR3 is TGCGCCAGCAGTGAAGACCGTGCCTACTATGGCTACACCTTC.

V is TRBV5-1 and J is TRBJ2-5; a possible D gene is TRBD1 (6 bases). The CDR3 loop spans 16 amino acids. From germline, CDR1 is SGHRS and CDR2 YFSETQ. The V end lost 1 base, the J end lost 2 bases, and 15 bases lay between the germline ends. CDR3 in DNA: TGCGCCAGCAGCTTGACATCCGACAGGCGGCAAGAGACCCAGTACTTC. Translating it yields CASSLTSDRRQETQYF.

Concerning this clone: The identical CDR3 is also encoded by other nucleotide sequences in the sample. The chain has TRBV29-1 and TRBJ1-2; no clear D. Trimming left V 0 bases short and J 1 base short, with 9 bases between. This CDR3 has 14 amino acids. Per the germline V gene, CDR1 is SQVTM and CDR2 is ANQGSEA. Written as DNA, the CDR3 is TGCAGCGTTGAAGATCGGGGTGTTAACTATGGCTACACCTTC. Protein sequence: CSVEDRGVNYGYTF.

The rearrangement links TRBV4-1 to TRBJ1-5; D might be TRBD1 (5 bases). V was shortened by 1 base and J by 5 bases, with 6 bases between the two germline ends. CDR1 and CDR2 from the germline V gene are MGHRA and YSYEKL. This CDR3 is built from 13 residues. The CDR3 nucleotides read TGCGCCAGCAGCCAAGTAGGGGATCAGCCCCAGCATTTT. As protein: CASSQVGDQPQHF.